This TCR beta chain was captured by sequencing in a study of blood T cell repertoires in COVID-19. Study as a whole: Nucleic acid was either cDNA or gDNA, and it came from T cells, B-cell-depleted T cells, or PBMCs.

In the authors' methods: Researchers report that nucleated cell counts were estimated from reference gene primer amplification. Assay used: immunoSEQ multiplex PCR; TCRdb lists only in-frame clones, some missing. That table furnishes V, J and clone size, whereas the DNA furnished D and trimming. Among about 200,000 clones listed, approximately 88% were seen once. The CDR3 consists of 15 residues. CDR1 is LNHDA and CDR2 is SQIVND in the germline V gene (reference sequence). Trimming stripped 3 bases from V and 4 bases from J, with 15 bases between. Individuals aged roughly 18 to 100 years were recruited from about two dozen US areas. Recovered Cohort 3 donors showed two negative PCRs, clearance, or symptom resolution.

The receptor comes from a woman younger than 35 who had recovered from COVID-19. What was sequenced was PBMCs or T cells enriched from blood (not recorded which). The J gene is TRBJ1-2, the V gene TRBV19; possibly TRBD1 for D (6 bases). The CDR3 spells CASSIRGALTYGYTF. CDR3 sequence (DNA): TGTGCCAGTAGTATCCGGGGGGCGCTCACCTATGGCTACACCTTC.